A few counts support the clone carrying this TCR beta chain. The antigen is undetermined. Ophthalmopathy was moderately-to-severely active, CAS at least 3, NOSPECS at least 4, lasting under 3 months. The source of the sample is a study of Graves' ophthalmopathy and Graves' hyperthyroidism. Study-level findings and limits: Sensitivity of under 71% and specificity of 72.22% were achieved by the model that predicted ophthalmopathy progression. Appearing in blood as well were most expanded thyroid clonotypes above 0.001 frequency.

CDR1 is SGHDT and CDR2 is YYEEEE in the germline V gene. This CDR3 region has 14 residues. The V end lost 2 bases, the J end lost 7 bases, and 10 bases lay between the germline ends. RNA transcripts were the source from which TCR beta CDR3 regions were amplified. First-round RT-PCR with HTBI primers preceded a second-round multiplex PCR. TCRdb analysed the multiplex PCR reads with MiXCR anew, one entry per CDR3 protein. The data contain about 640,000 distinct CDR3 sequences, roughly 41% of them singletons. The sequence was collected from an adult man with Graves' ophthalmopathy. Sequencing input: peripheral blood. This rearrangement joins TRBV5-6 to TRBJ1-6, with D unclear. In DNA form, the CDR3 reads TGTGCCAGCAGCTTAACGGGCCTAAATTCACCCCTCCACTTT. Amino acid sequence: CASSLTGLNSPLHF.